This entry concerns a single T cell receptor beta chain. Profiling relied on immunoSEQ multiplex PCR, and the TCRdb table lists in-frame clones only, not all of them. The sample carries under 200,000 clones, around 80% recorded once. These data are taken from a study of blood T cell repertoires in COVID-19. On the study more broadly: Sites in the United States, Italy and Spain provided acute and convalescent COVID-19 samples. PBMCs, B-cell-depleted T cells, or T cells provided the cDNA or gDNA that made up the material.

Participants were placed into cohorts based on the clinical history they reported. V was cut by 4 bases and J by 6 bases, with 9 bases left in between. Germline V gives CDR1 MRHNA, CDR2 SNTAGT. This CDR3 region has 13 residues. Sequenced input: PBMCs or T cells enriched from blood (not recorded which). J is TRBJ2-2 and V is TRBV6-4; a possible D gene is TRBD2 (5 bases). This TCR derives from a man aged 50 to 60 who had recovered from COVID-19. The chain's CDR3 is CASSASGAGELFF. The CDR3 nucleotides read TGTGCCAGCAGTGCCTCCGGGGCCGGGGAGCTGTTTTTT.